These T cell receptor beta chains were read from a single sample in a study of blood T cell repertoires in COVID-19. Profiling relied on immunoSEQ multiplex PCR, and the TCRdb table lists in-frame clones only, not all of them. The sample consists of some 54,000 clones, about 90% of them appearing once. The sample comprised peripheral blood. These receptors all stem from a man aged 55 to 69 with acute or convalescent COVID-19. Both conserved end residues are part of each CDR3. D genes are given only for firm matches. Size values are once, few and many counts, or a class for expanded clones, and some rows have none.

>TRBV3-1/TRBV3-2|.|TRBD2|TRBJ2-3
CASSLRTSGTGTDTQYF
TGTGCCAGCAGCCTCAGGACTAGCGGGACTGGCACAGATACGCAGTATTTT
>TRBV19|.|.|TRBJ1-3
CGGRSGNTIYF
TGTGGGGGCCGCTCTGGAAACACCATATATTTT
>TRBV6-5|.|.|TRBJ2-7
CASAQTASYEQYF
TGTGCCAGCGCCCAGACTGCCTCCTACGAGCAGTACTTC
>TRBV15|few|TRBD1|TRBJ1-4
CATSRAGAGGEKLFF
TGTGCCACCAGCAGAGCGGGGGCAGGGGGCGAAAAACTGTTTTTT
>TRBV9|.|.|TRBJ1-3
CASSPHPRSDTGNTIYF
TGTGCCAGCAGCCCACACCCTAGGTCGGATACTGGAAACACCATATATTTT
>TRBV4-3|.|TRBD1|TRBJ2-7
CASKLHRDSSYEQYF
TGCGCCAGCAAACTCCACAGGGACAGTTCCTACGAGCAGTACTTC
>TRBV19|.|.|TRBJ1-1
CASSIPGVNTEAFF
TGTGCCAGTAGTATCCCAGGGGTGAACACTGAAGCTTTCTTT
>TRBV12-3/TRBV12-4|.|.|TRBJ2-2
CASTSSGTGELFF
TGTGCCAGCACCAGTTCGGGGACCGGGGAGCTGTTTTTT
>TRBV7-9|.|TRBD2|TRBJ2-3
CASSLGGGRFLSTDTQYF
TGTGCCAGCAGCTTAGGAGGCGGGAGGTTCCTTAGCACAGATACGCAGTATTTT
>TRBV6-5|once|.|TRBJ1-3
CASSQQGHPGNTIYF
TGTGCCAGCAGCCAACAGGGCCACCCTGGAAACACCATATATTTT
>TRBV9|.|TRBD2|TRBJ2-3
CASSALLAGAGDTQYF
TGTGCCAGCAGCGCCCTACTAGCGGGAGCTGGTGATACGCAGTATTTT
>TRBV18|once|TRBD1|TRBJ2-7
CASSPVDRGRNEQYF
TGTGCCAGCTCACCCGTAGACAGGGGGCGGAACGAGCAGTACTTC
>TRBV5-8|.|TRBD1|TRBJ1-5
CASSRQGSTFQPQHF
TGTGCCAGCAGCCGACAGGGGTCGACCTTTCAGCCCCAGCATTTT
>TRBV11-3|.|.|TRBJ2-7
CASSLMAVGSYEQYF
TGTGCCAGCAGCTTAATGGCGGTTGGGTCCTACGAGCAGTACTTC
>TRBV28|.|.|TRBJ1-2
CASSDPDWYGYTF
TGTGCCAGCAGCGACCCGGACTGGTATGGCTACACCTTC
>TRBV11-3|.|TRBD1|TRBJ2-7
CASSSDRGVYEQYF
TGTGCCAGCAGCTCGGACAGGGGGGTCTACGAGCAGTACTTC
>TRBV18|.|TRBD2|TRBJ2-2
CASYGLAGEVTGELFF
TGTGCCAGCTACGGACTAGCGGGAGAGGTCACCGGGGAGCTGTTTTTT
>TRBV19|.|.|TRBJ1-4
CASSLSPRDWITNEKLFF
TGTGCCAGTAGTCTCTCCCCCAGGGACTGGATAACTAATGAAAAACTGTTTTTT
>TRBV19|.|.|TRBJ1-5
CASSTSGTNSNQPQHF
TGTGCCAGTAGTACCTCCGGGACAAATAGCAATCAGCCCCAGCATTTT
>TRBV25-1|few|TRBD1|TRBJ1-2
CASSRQGLSYGYTF
TGTGCCAGCAGTCGACAGGGCCTCTCCTATGGCTACACCTTC
>TRBV25-1|.|.|TRBJ2-1
CASRHARGSYNEQFF
TGTGCCAGCAGACATGCCAGGGGAAGCTACAATGAGCAGTTCTTC
>TRBV20-1|once|.|TRBJ1-5
CSASFSGQGRGNQPQHF
TGCAGTGCTAGTTTCTCAGGGCAAGGAAGGGGCAATCAGCCCCAGCATTTT